The clone carrying this T cell receptor beta chain occurred a few times. Antigen: not known. CDR1 is LGHDT, CDR2 YNNKEL, per germline (reference sequence). The CDR3 contains 15 residues. Trimming took off 2 bases at V and 0 bases at J, with 8 bases between the two ends. The data were taken from a study of early T cells in non-severe SARS-CoV-2 infection. Study as a whole: Bulk RNA taken from unsorted whole blood was sequenced, leaving chains unpaired.

General observations from the study: Sequences matched to VDJdb favored anti-spike CD8 responses, while private and CD4 specificities were missed.

TCRdb used MiXCR to reprocess the 5' RACE reads, holding one entry per CDR3 protein. The data hold roughly 75,000 distinct CDR3 sequences, with roughly 9.4% observed a single time. The TCR originated in an adult who was a healthcare worker with PCR-confirmed SARS-CoV-2 infection or an uninfected control (not recorded which). The sample comprised whole blood. The chain links TRBV3-1 to TRBJ2-1; D may be TRBD2 (5 bases). The DNA for the CDR3 is TGTGCCAGCAGCCAACAGCGGAGCTCCTACAATGAGCAGTTCTTC. Amino acid sequence: CASSQQRSSYNEQFF.